The 9 T cell receptor beta chains below come from one sample, sequenced in a study of post-analysis software for immune sequencing data. Findings and caveats of the study: Patients showed TRBV5-6, TRBV5-1 and TRBV20-1 among roughly 5 TRBV segments more frequent than in controls.

These receptors' antigens are unknown. Prepared TCR beta cDNA libraries contained unique molecular identifiers. TCRdb passed the PCR reads through MiXCR, listing each CDR3 protein once. The table has roughly 700,000 distinct CDR3 sequences, just under 30% seen once. The sequenced material came from blood. The receptor set was obtained from a girl aged 5-17 years with multiple sclerosis.

This clonotype was seen a handful of times. V usage is TRBV5-6 and J usage is TRBJ1-6; TRBD1 might be the D (5 bases). The CDR3 is 15 residues long. V was shortened by 0 bases and J by 10 bases, with 14 bases between the two germline ends. The germline CDR1 and CDR2 sequences are SGHDT and YYEEEE. CDR3 residues: CASSLAGSPGSPLHF. DNA of the CDR3: TGTGCCAGCAGCTTGGCAGGGAGCCCTGGATCACCCCTCCACTTT.

The genes are TRBV6-6 and TRBJ1-1; D uncertain. With 6 bases removed from V and 6 bases from J, the gap between germline ends came to 11 bases. From germline, CDR1 is MNHNY and CDR2 SVGAGI (reference sequence). The CDR3 totals 12 residues. Here the CDR3 DNA reads TGTGCCAGCAGATACCTAGGGTCTGAAGCTTTCTTT. As protein: CASRYLGSEAFF.

CDR3 protein: CASSYPRRLAGGQADTQYF. CDR3 in DNA: TGTGCCAGCAGTTACCCCCGCCGACTAGCGGGAGGACAGGCGGATACGCAGTATTTT. V is TRBV6-2 or TRBV6-3 and J is TRBJ2-3, with 13 bases fitting TRBD2. The V gene end was trimmed by 2 bases and the J gene end by 6 bases; junction bases not matched to a gene: 14. Germline values: CDR1 MNHEY, CDR2 SVGEGT. The CDR3 extends over 19 amino acids.

This clonotype was counted a few times. This chain connects TRBV28 to TRBJ2-4; TRBD1 is a possible D gene (6 bases). The V end lost 5 bases, the J end lost 0 bases, and 14 bases lay between the germline ends. Germline CDR1 is MDHEN and CDR2 is SYDVKM. CDR3 size: 16 residues. DNA of the CDR3: TGTGCCAGCAGTCCTCAGGGGACCCTAGCCAAAAACATTCAGTACTTC. Translating it yields CASSPQGTLAKNIQYF.

V and J are TRBV4-2 and TRBJ2-7; 10 bases agree with TRBD2. After removal of 1 base from V and 4 bases from J, the junction contained 4 bases not matched to a gene. This CDR3 region has 15 residues. Germline V CDR1 and CDR2: LGHNA, YNFKEQ. This CDR3 reads CASSQGASGGYEQYF. DNA for the CDR3: TGTGCCAGCAGCCAAGGGGCTAGCGGGGGATACGAGCAGTACTTC.

A remark on this clonotype: A much larger clonotype is one base distant, so this may be a read error. CDR3 bases: TGTGCCAGCAGTTACTCGGGCGGGAGCAATGGGCAGTTCTTC. This codes for CASSYSGGSNGQFF. This chain joins TRBV6-5 and TRBJ2-1; 7 bases agree with TRBD2. The CDR3 spans 14 residues. In germline, CDR1 is MNHEY, CDR2 SVGAGI.

Only a few counts were recorded for this clonotype. The chain carries TRBV20-1 and TRBJ2-3; possible D gene TRBD2, 6 bases. This CDR3 is 15 amino acids long. V lost 1 base to trimming and J lost 8 bases, with 19 bases between them. The germline gives CDR1 DFQATT, CDR2 SNEGSKA (reference sequence). The DNA of the CDR3 is TGCAGTGCTAGAGGCCATGGTAGCGGAAGGACTACGCAGTATTTT. Its protein product is CSARGHGSGRTTQYF.

This clonotype showed up just a few times. The CDR3 region is CASSDRDPTEAFF. The CDR3 coding sequence is TGTGCCAGCAGCGACCGGGACCCCACTGAAGCTTTCTTT. J is TRBJ1-1 and V is TRBV11-2, with D possibly being TRBD1 (5 bases). V lost 5 bases and J lost 4, with 11 bases in between. Germline CDR1 SGHAT, CDR2 FQNNGV. This CDR3 contains 13 residues.

The V and J genes are TRBV6-5 and TRBJ1-1; D gene unclear. This CDR3 region has 10 residues. Deletions cut 8 bases from V and 8 bases from J, with 9 bases between. Germline V lookup: CDR1 MNHEY, CDR2 SVGAGI. In nucleotides, the CDR3 is TGTGCCAGCTTTTCCGCCGAAGCTTTCTTT. The encoded protein is CASFSAEAFF.